This T cell receptor beta chain was captured in a study of Ad26.COV2.S vaccination and SARS-CoV-2 variants. V dropped 5 bases and J dropped 2 bases, with 16 bases sitting between them. Germline V gives CDR1 SGHAT, CDR2 FQNNGV. The CDR3 has 15 residues. Measured with immunoSEQ multiplex PCR; TCRdb has only the in-frame clones, and not every one. The table lists 430,000 or so clones, approximately 92% of them singletons. Noted treatment: about 20 received Ad26.COV2.S at low or high dose, single or two shots; several received placebo; per-sample allocation not given. Collection of the samples took place on day 63 after the first injection of vaccine or placebo.

The clonotype originates from a person between 18 and 60 years old who received the Ad26.COV2.S COVID-19 vaccine or a placebo. The rearrangement joins TRBV11-2 to TRBJ2-7, with D maybe TRBD2 (5 bases). The material was peripheral blood, obtained in a trial of Ad26.COV2.S vaccine versus placebo. The CDR3 loop reads CASSPGSGIAYEQYF. DNA of the CDR3: TGTGCCAGCAGCCCCGGGTCGGGGATCGCCTACGAGCAGTACTTC.